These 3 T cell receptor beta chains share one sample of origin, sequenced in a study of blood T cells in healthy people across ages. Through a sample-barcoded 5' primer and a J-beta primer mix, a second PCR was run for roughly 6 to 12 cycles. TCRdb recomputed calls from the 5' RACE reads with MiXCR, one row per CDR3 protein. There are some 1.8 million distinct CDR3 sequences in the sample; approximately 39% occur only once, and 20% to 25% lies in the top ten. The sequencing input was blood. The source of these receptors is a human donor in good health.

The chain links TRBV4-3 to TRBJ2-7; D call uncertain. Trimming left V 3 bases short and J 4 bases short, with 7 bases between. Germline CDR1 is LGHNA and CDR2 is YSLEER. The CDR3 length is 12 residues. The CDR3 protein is CASSHWGYEQYF. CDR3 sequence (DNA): TGCGCCAGCAGCCATTGGGGTTACGAGCAGTACTTC.

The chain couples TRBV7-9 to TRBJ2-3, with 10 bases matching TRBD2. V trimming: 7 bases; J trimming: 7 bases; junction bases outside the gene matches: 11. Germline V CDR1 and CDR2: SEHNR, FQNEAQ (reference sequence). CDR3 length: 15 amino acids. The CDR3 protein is CASISLAGAKHTQYF. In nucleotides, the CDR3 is TGTGCCAGCATTTCCCTAGCGGGGGCGAAGCATACGCAGTATTTT.

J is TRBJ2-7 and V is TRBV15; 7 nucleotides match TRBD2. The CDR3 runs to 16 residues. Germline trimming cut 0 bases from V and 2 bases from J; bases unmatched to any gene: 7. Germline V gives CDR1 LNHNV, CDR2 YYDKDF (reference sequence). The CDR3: CATSRDLASGAYEQYF. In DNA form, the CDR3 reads TGTGCCACCAGCAGAGATCTGGCTAGCGGTGCCTACGAGCAGTACTTC.